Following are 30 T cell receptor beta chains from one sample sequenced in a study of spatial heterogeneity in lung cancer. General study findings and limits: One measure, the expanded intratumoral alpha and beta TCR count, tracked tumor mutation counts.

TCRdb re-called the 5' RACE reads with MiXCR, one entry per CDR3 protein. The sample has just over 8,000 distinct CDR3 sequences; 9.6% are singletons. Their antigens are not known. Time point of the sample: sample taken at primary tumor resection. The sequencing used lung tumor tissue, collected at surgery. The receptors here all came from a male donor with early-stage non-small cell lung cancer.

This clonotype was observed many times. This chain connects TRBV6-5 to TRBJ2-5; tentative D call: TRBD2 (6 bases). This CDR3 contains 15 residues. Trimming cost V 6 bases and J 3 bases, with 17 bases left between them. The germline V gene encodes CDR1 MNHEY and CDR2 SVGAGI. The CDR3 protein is CASRGWGLLEETQYF. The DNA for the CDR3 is TGTGCCAGCAGAGGGTGGGGACTCCTAGAAGAGACCCAGTACTTC.

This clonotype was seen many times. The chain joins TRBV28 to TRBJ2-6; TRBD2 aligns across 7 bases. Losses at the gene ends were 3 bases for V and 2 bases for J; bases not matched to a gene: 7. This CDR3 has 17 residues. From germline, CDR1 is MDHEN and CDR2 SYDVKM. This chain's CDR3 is CASSFGGRVTGANVLTF. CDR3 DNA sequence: TGTGCCAGCAGTTTTGGGGGGAGGGTAACTGGGGCCAACGTCCTGACTTTC.

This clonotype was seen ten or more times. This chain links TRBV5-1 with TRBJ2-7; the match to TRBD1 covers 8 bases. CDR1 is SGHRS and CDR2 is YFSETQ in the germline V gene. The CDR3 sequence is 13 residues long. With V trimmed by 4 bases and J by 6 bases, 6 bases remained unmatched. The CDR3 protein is CASSIGQGGEQYV. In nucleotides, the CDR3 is TGCGCCAGCAGCATCGGACAGGGAGGCGAGCAGTACGTC.

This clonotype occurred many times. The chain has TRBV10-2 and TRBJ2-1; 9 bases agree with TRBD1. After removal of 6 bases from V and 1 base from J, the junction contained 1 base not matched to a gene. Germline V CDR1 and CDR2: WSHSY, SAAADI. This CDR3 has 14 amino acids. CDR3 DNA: TGCGCCAGCAGGGACAGGGGTTCCTACAATGAGCAGTTCTTC. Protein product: CASRDRGSYNEQFF.

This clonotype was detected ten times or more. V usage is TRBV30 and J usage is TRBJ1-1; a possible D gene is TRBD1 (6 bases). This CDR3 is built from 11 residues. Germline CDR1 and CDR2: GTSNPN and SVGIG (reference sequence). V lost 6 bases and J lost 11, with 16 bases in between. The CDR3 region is CACSDSKWAFF. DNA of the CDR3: TGTGCCTGCTCGGACAGCAAGTGGGCTTTCTTT.

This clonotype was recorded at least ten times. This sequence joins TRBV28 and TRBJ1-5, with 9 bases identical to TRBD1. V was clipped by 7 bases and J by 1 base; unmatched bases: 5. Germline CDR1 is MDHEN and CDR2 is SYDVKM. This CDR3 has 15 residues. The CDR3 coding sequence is TGTGCCAGCATCCGGGACAGGGAGAGCAATCAGCCCCAGCATTTT. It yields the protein CASIRDRESNQPQHF.

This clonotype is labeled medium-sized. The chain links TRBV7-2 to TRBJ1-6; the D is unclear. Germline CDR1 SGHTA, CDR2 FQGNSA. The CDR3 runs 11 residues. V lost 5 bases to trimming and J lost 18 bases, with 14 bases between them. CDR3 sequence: CASSPGRVHHF. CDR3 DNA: TGTGCCAGCAGCCCAGGACGGGTACACCACTTT.

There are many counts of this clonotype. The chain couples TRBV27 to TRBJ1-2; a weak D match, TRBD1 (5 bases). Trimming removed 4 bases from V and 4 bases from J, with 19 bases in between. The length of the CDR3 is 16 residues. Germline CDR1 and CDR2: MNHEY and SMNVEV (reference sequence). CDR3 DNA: TGTGCCAGCAGTTGGGGCATAGGGGATTCGCCCTATGGCTACACCTTC. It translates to CASSWGIGDSPYGYTF.

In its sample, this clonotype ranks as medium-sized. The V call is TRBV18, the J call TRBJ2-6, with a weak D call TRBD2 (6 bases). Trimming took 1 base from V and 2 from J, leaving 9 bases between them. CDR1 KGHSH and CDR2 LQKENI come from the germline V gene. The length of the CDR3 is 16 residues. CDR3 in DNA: TGTGCCAGCTCACCACTCGGGACTGCTGGGGCCAACGTCCTGACTTTC. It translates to CASSPLGTAGANVLTF.

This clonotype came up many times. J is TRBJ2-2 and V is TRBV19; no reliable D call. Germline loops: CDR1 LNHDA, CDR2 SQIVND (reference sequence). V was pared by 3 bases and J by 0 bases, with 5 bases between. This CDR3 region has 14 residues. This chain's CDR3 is CASSIQANTGELFF. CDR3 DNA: TGTGCCAGTAGTATCCAGGCGAACACCGGGGAGCTGTTTTTT.

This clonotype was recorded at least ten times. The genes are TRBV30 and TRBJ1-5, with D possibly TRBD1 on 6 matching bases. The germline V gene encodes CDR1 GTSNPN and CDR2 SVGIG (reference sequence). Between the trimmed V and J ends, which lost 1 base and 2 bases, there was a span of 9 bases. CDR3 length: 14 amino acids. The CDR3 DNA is TGTGCCTGGAGTGGAGGGGGGGGCAATCAGCCCCAGCATTTT. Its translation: CAWSGGGGNQPQHF.

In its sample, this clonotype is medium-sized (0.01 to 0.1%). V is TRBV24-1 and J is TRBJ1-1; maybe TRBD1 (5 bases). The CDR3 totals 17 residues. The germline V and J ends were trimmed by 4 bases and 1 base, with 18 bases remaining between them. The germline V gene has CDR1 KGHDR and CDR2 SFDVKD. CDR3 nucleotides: TGTGCCACCAGTGACGTTCTTGGGAACAGGTGGAACACTGAAGCTTTCTTT. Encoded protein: CATSDVLGNRWNTEAFF.

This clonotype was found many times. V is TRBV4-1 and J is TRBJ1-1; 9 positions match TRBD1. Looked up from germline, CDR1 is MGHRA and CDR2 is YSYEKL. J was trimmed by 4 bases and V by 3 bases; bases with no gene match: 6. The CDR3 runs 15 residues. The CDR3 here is CASSHLQTGGTEAFF. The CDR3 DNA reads TGCGCCAGCAGCCACTTACAGACAGGGGGCACTGAAGCTTTCTTT.

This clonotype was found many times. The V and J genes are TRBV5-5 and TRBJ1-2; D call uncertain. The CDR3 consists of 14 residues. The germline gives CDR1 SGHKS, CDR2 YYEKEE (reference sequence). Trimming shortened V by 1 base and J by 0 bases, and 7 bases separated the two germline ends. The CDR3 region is CASSLTQANYGYTF. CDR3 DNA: TGTGCCAGCAGCTTGACCCAGGCTAACTATGGCTACACCTTC.

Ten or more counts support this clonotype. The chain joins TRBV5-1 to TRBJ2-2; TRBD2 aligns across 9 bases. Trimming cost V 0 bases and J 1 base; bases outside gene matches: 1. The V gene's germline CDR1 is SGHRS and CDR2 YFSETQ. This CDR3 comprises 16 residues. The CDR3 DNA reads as TGCGCCAGCAGCTTGGGACTAGCGGTGAACACCGGGGAGCTGTTTTTT. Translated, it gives CASSLGLAVNTGELFF.

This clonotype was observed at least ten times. The CDR3 spells CASSLPGLGRDTQYF. CDR3 DNA: TGTGCCAGCAGTCTACCGGGCCTTGGAAGAGATACGCAGTATTTT. The V gene is TRBV5-4, the J gene TRBJ2-3; D unresolved. The germline V gene encodes CDR1 SGHNT and CDR2 YYREEE (reference sequence). The CDR3 is 15 residues long. V lost 5 bases to trimming and J lost 5 bases, with 18 bases between them.

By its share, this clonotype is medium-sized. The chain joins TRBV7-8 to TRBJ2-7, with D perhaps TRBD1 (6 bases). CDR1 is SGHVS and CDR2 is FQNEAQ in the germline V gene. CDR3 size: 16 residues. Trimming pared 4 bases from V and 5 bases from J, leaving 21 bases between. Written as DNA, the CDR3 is TGTGCCAGCAGCTCCCTACAGGGTTTTGGGCTTAACGAGCAGTACTTC. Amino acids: CASSSLQGFGLNEQYF.

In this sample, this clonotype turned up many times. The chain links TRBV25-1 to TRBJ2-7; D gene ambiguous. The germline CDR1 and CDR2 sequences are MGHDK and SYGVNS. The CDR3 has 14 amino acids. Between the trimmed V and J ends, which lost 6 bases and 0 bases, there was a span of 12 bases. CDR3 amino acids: CASRGWGSSYEQYF. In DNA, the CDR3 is TGTGCCAGCAGAGGTTGGGGTAGCTCCTACGAGCAGTACTTC.

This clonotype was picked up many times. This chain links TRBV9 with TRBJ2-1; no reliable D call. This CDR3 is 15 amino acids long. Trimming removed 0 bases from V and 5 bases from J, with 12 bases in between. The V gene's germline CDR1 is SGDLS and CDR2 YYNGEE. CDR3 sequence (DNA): TGTGCCAGCAGCGTAGGGTCCCTGCCGAACAATGAGCAGTTCTTC. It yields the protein CASSVGSLPNNEQFF.

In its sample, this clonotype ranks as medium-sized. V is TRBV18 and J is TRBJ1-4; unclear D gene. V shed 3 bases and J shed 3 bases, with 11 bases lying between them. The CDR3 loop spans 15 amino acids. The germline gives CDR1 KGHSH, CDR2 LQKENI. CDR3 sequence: CASSPSARANEKLFF. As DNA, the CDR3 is TGTGCCAGCTCACCGTCTGCAAGGGCTAATGAAAAACTGTTTTTT. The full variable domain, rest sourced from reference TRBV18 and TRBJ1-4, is NAGVMQNPRHLVRRRGQEARLRCSPMKGHSHVYWYRQLPEEGLKFMVYLQKENIIDESGMPKERFSAEFPKEGPSILRIQQVVRGDSAAYFCASSPSARANEKLFFGSGTQLSVL.

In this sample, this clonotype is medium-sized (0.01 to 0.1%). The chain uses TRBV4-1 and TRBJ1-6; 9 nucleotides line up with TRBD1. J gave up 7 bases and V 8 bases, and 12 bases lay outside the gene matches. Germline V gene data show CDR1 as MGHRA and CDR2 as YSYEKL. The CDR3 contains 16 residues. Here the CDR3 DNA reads TGCGCCAGCCAAGGACAGGGGATCCTAACGAATTCACCCCTCCACTTT. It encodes CASQGQGILTNSPLHF.

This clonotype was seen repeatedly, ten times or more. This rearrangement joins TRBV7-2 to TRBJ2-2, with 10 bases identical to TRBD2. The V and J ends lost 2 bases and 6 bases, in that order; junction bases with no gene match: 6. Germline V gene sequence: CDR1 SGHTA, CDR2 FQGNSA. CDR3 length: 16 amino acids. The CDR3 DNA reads TGTGCCAGCAGCTTATACAGCGGGAGGGTGGCCGGGGAGCTGTTTTTT. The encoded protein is CASSLYSGRVAGELFF.

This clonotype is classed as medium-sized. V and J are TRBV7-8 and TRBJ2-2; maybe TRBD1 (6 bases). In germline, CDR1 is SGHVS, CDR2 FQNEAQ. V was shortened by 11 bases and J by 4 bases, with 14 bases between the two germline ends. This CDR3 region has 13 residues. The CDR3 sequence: CAGTGSRTGELFF. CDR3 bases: TGTGCCGGAACAGGGTCGCGCACCGGGGAGCTGTTTTTT.

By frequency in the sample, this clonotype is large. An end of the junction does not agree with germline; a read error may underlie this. CDR3 amino acids: CATSKGLSTDTQYF. As DNA, the CDR3 is TGTGCCACCAGCAAGGGACTAAGCACAGATACGCAGTATTTT. The V call is TRBV3-1, the J call TRBJ2-3, with 7 bases fitting TRBD2. Germline V gene lookup returns CDR1 LGHDT and CDR2 YNNKEL (reference sequence). The CDR3 has 14 residues.

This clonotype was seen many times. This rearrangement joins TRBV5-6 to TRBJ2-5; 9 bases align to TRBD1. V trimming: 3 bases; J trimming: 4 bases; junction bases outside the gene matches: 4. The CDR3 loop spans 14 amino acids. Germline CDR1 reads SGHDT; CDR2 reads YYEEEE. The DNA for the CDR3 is TGTGCCAGCAGCTCGACAGGGGGAGCAGAGACCCAGTACTTC. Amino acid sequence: CASSSTGGAETQYF.

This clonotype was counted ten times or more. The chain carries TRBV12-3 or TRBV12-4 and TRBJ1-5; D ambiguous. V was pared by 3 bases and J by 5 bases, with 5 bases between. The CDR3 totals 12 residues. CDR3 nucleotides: TGTGCCAGCAGTTTTGGGGATCAGCCCCAGCATTTT. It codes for CASSFGDQPQHF.

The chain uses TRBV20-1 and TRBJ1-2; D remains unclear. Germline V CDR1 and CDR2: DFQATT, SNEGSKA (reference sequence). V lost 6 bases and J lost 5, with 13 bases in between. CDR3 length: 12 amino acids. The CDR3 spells CSAPDLRYGYTF. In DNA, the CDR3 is TGCAGTGCCCCGGACTTACGTTATGGCTACACCTTC.

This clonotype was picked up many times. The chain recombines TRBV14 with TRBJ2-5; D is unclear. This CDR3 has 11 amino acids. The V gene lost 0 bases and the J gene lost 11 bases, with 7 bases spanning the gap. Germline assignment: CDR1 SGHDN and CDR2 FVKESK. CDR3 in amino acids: CASSQDKFQYF. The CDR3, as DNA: TGTGCCAGCAGCCAAGACAAGTTTCAGTACTTC.

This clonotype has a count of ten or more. CDR3 DNA: TGTGCCAGCAGGAATTTCGATGGCTACACCTTC. Encoded protein: CASRNFDGYTF. V usage is TRBV12-3 or TRBV12-4 and J usage is TRBJ1-2; D is ambiguous. This CDR3 region has 11 residues. Trimming took 6 bases from V and 6 from J, leaving 8 bases between them.

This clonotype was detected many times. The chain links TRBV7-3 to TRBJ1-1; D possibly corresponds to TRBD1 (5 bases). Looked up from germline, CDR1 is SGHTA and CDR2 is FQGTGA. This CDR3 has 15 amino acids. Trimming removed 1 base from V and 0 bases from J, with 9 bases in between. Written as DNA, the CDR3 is TGTGCCAGCAGCTTAAGGGGACCTATGAACACTGAAGCTTTCTTT. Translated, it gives CASSLRGPMNTEAFF.